A single sample is the source of the 30 T cell receptor beta chains below, sequenced in a study of cytomegalovirus exposure and HLA in healthy donors. Primers: 60 Vbeta forward and 13 Jbeta reverse. Libraries were prepared by immunoSEQ multiplex PCR; TCRdb keeps only in-frame clonotypes and omits some of them. Among about 160,000 clones listed, approximately 88% were seen once. Sequenced material: PBMCs. The source of these receptors is a man under 40 in good health and CMV-seronegative.

J is TRBJ1-5 and V is TRBV30; 7 bases fit TRBD1. J gave up 3 bases and V 5 bases, and 13 bases lay outside the gene matches. Germline V gene lookup returns CDR1 GTSNPN and CDR2 SVGIG (reference sequence). CDR3 length: 16 residues. This CDR3 is CAWPPSGTALNQPQHF. The CDR3 region has the DNA TGTGCCTGGCCTCCTTCCGGGACAGCGCTCAATCAGCCCCAGCATTTT.

The rearrangement uses TRBV6-1 and TRBJ1-1, with TRBD1 identical over 12 bases. V was clipped by 4 bases and J by 8 bases; unmatched bases: 14. From germline, CDR1 is MNHNS and CDR2 SASEGT. This CDR3 comprises 17 residues. CDR3: CASSVGWDRGRFQEAFF. CDR3 bases: TGTGCCAGCAGTGTGGGCTGGGACAGGGGGCGCTTTCAGGAAGCTTTCTTT.

V usage is TRBV7-8 and J usage is TRBJ2-7; weak D call: TRBD1 (6 bases). The V gene lost 4 bases and the J gene lost 2 bases, with 15 bases spanning the gap. This CDR3 has 15 amino acids. Germline V gives CDR1 SGHVS, CDR2 FQNEAQ. CDR3 DNA sequence: TGTGCCAGCAGCTGGGGACACTTTAATCCCTACGAGCAGTACTTC. As protein: CASSWGHFNPYEQYF. The full variable domain, with the rest looked up from reference TRBV7-8 and TRBJ2-7, is GAGVSQSPRYKVAKRGQDVALRCDPISGHVSLFWYQQALGQGPEFLTYFQNEAQLDKSGLPSDRFFAERPEGSVSTLKIQRTQQEDSAVYLCASSWGHFNPYEQYFGPGTRLTVT.

This chain links TRBV19 with TRBJ1-1; D perhaps matches TRBD1 (6 bases). Trimming stripped 2 bases from V and 0 bases from J, with 19 bases between. Germline-derived CDR1 and CDR2 are LNHDA and SQIVND (reference sequence). This CDR3 is 18 amino acids long. CDR3 sequence (DNA): TGTGCCAGTAGTATATTGATGAGGACAGAGGAGATGAACACTGAAGCTTTCTTT. Translated, it gives CASSILMRTEEMNTEAFF.

CDR3 sequence reads: CAWSRDKHRVGYTF. CDR3 DNA sequence: TGTGCCTGGAGTCGGGACAAACATCGGGTCGGCTACACCTTC. This chain uses TRBV30 with TRBJ1-2, with a tentative D call TRBD1 (6 bases). CDR1 and CDR2 from the germline V gene are GTSNPN and SVGIG (reference sequence). Between the trimmed V and J ends, which lost 2 bases and 8 bases, there was a span of 18 bases. The CDR3 contains 14 residues.

This clone occurred a few times. This chain connects TRBV11-3 to TRBJ1-3; D is unclear. The CDR3 spans 14 residues. The germline V and J ends were trimmed by 5 bases and 0 bases, with 8 bases remaining between them. Germline V gene data show CDR1 as SGHNT and CDR2 as YENEEA. CDR3 in DNA: TGTGCCAGCAGCCTAAGTTTCTCTGGAAACACCATATATTTT. It is translated as CASSLSFSGNTIYF.

This clone has only one observation. This chain joins TRBV7-8 and TRBJ2-7; 10 bases match TRBD2. This CDR3 has 15 residues. The germline V gene encodes CDR1 SGHVS and CDR2 FQNEAQ. Trimming at V came to 2 bases and at J to 3 bases, leaving 4 bases not matched to a gene. CDR3 nucleotides: TGTGCCAGCAGCTTACCGGTAGCGGGAGGCTACGAGCAGTACTTC. Its protein product is CASSLPVAGGYEQYF.

This sequence joins TRBV10-3 and TRBJ2-3, with 10 bases fitting TRBD2. This CDR3 is built from 16 residues. V shed 5 bases, J shed 6 bases, and the junction held 11 bases outside the gene matches. CDR1 is ENHRY and CDR2 is SYGVKD in the germline V gene. DNA of the CDR3: TGTGCCATCAGTACTCTTAGCGGGGGGCTTGGGGATACGCAGTATTTT. Its protein is CAISTLSGGLGDTQYF.

The chain joins TRBV6-6 to TRBJ1-2; 7 nucleotides align to TRBD1. Germline-derived CDR1 and CDR2 are MNHNY and SVGAGI (reference sequence). CDR3 length: 16 residues. V shed 0 bases and J 2 bases; nucleotides not matched to a gene: 6. CDR3 sequence: CASSYSGRTGNYGYTF. The DNA for the CDR3 is TGTGCCAGCAGTTACTCAGGGAGGACAGGAAACTATGGCTACACCTTC.

This clone showed up just a few times. This chain uses TRBV2 with TRBJ1-3; D ambiguous. CDR3 size: 15 residues. Looked up from germline, CDR1 is SNHLY and CDR2 is FYNNEI. V was pared by 0 bases and J by 1 base, with 7 bases between. The CDR3 nucleotides read TGTGCCAGCAGTGAAGCCCAAACTTCTGGAAACACCATATATTTT. Encoded protein: CASSEAQTSGNTIYF.

The rearrangement links TRBV29-1 to TRBJ2-5; D is unresolved. The CDR3 covers 13 residues. Looked up from germline, CDR1 is SQVTM and CDR2 is ANQGSEA. V was clipped by 8 bases and J by 5 bases, with 18 bases between them. CDR3 DNA: TGCAGCTACTTGACGTGGGCAGGCGAGACCCAGTACTTC. It codes for CSYLTWAGETQYF.

This chain uses TRBV7-9 with TRBJ2-2; TRBD1 might be the D (6 bases). Germline V gene data show CDR1 as SEHNR and CDR2 as FQNEAQ (reference sequence). The CDR3 contains 15 residues. The V end lost 6 bases, the J end lost 4 bases, and 15 bases lay between the germline ends. CDR3 amino acids: CASRARGPGTGELFF. The DNA of the CDR3 is TGTGCCAGCAGGGCCAGGGGACCCGGCACCGGGGAGCTGTTTTTT.

Written as DNA, the CDR3 is TGCGCCAGCAGCCAAGTGAGGTCCAGGGGGCGAGACACTGAAGCTTTCTTT. Amino acids: CASSQVRSRGRDTEAFF. The chain couples TRBV4-1 to TRBJ1-1, with TRBD1 identical over 8 bases. Germline CDR1 and CDR2: MGHRA and YSYEKL. The CDR3 runs to 17 residues. V was clipped by 1 base and J by 3 bases; unmatched bases: 10.

The J gene is TRBJ2-1, the V gene TRBV10-3, with 12 bases matching TRBD2. V shed 8 bases, J shed 4 bases, and the junction held 6 bases outside the gene matches. Germline CDR1 ENHRY, CDR2 SYGVKD. The CDR3 has 15 residues. The CDR3 nucleotides are TGTGCCATCCGAACAGGGACTAGCGGGTACAATGAGCAGTTCTTC. Amino acids: CAIRTGTSGYNEQFF.

Note on this clone: Other DNA sequences in the sample encode the same CDR3. The chain carries TRBV7-6 and TRBJ2-5; D ambiguous. Germline V gene lookup returns CDR1 SGHVS and CDR2 FNYEAQ. Trimming took off 2 bases at V and 2 bases at J, with 3 bases between the two ends. The CDR3 length is 12 residues. The CDR3 bases are TGTGCCAGCAGCTTACTTCAAGAGACCCAGTACTTC. This translates into CASSLLQETQYF. Full variable domain (outside the CDR3, taken from reference TRBV7-6 and TRBJ2-5): GAGVSQSPRYKVTKRGQDVALRCDPISGHVSLYWYRQALGQGPEFLTYFNYEAQQDKSGLPNDRFSAERPEGSISTLTIQRTEQRDSAMYRCASSLLQETQYFGPGTRLLVL.

CDR3 residues: CATSLQGGGASGNTIYF. The CDR3 DNA follows: TGTGCCACCAGCCTACAAGGGGGGGGCGCCTCTGGAAACACCATATATTTT. This rearrangement joins TRBV15 to TRBJ1-3; D is possibly TRBD1 (6 bases). The CDR3 loop spans 17 amino acids. The V gene's germline CDR1 is LNHNV and CDR2 YYDKDF (reference sequence). Trimming stripped 5 bases from V and 0 bases from J, with 17 bases between. Full variable domain (remainder filled in from reference TRBV15 and TRBJ1-3): DAMVIQNPRYQVTQFGKPVTLSCSQTLNHNVMYWYQQKSSQAPKLLFHYYDKDFNNEADTPDNFQSRRPNTSFCFLDIRSPGLGDTAMYLCATSLQGGGASGNTIYFGEGSWLTVV.

DNA for the CDR3: TGTGCCAGCAGTTCTCGGGCTAGCGCAAGCACAGATACGCAGTATTTT. Its protein product is CASSSRASASTDTQYF. The chain links TRBV6-6 to TRBJ2-3; possibly TRBD2 for D (6 bases). The V end lost 4 bases, the J end lost 0 bases, and 14 bases lay between the germline ends. Germline V gene sequence: CDR1 MNHNY, CDR2 SVGAGI (reference sequence). The CDR3 totals 16 residues.

This rearrangement joins TRBV5-1 to TRBJ2-7, with 14 bases aligning to TRBD2. Per the germline V gene, CDR1 is SGHRS and CDR2 is YFSETQ. The V segment lost 3 bases and the J segment 5 bases; nucleotides outside the gene matches: 7. CDR3 length equals 16 residues. The CDR3 sequence: CASSWGTSGSLNEQYF. The CDR3 bases are TGCGCCAGCAGCTGGGGGACTAGCGGGAGTTTAAACGAGCAGTACTTC.

This chain joins TRBV29-1 and TRBJ2-7; 7 bases agree with TRBD1. After removal of 6 bases from V and 6 bases from J, the junction contained 8 bases not matched to a gene. Looked up from germline, CDR1 is SQVTM and CDR2 is ANQGSEA. CDR3 length: 12 amino acids. The CDR3 region is CSVGMTGLEQYF. The CDR3 DNA reads TGCAGCGTCGGAATGACAGGGCTCGAGCAGTACTTC.

This chain links TRBV10-3 with TRBJ2-5, with 10 bases fitting TRBD1. CDR3 length equals 14 residues. Germline V lookup: CDR1 ENHRY, CDR2 SYGVKD. V shed 4 bases and J 3 bases; nucleotides not matched to a gene: 2. The DNA for the CDR3 is TGTGCCATCAGTGGACAGGGGGCTGAAGAGACCCAGTACTTC. Residues: CAISGQGAEETQYF.

This clone is a singleton in its sample. In DNA form, the CDR3 reads TGTGCCAGCCGCGGGGAGTACACCGGGGAGCTGTTTTTT. This gives the protein CASRGEYTGELFF. This rearrangement joins TRBV6-1 to TRBJ2-2, with a weak D call TRBD2 (6 bases). Germline V gene sequence: CDR1 MNHNS, CDR2 SASEGT. The CDR3 contains 13 residues. V gave up 8 bases and J gave up 3 bases, with 10 bases separating them.

The rearrangement joins TRBV6-5 to TRBJ2-5, with TRBD1 as a possible D gene (6 bases). CDR3 length: 15 amino acids. Trimming left V 6 bases short and J 4 bases short, with 18 bases between. Germline CDR1 is MNHEY and CDR2 is SVGAGI. This CDR3 is CASRFIRGLGETQYF. In DNA, the CDR3 is TGTGCCAGCAGGTTTATCAGGGGCTTGGGAGAGACCCAGTACTTC.

A note on this clone: Other DNA variants within this sample encode the same CDR3. This sequence joins TRBV5-4 and TRBJ1-2; D possibly corresponds to TRBD1 (6 bases). This CDR3 has 18 amino acids. Between the trimmed V and J ends, which lost 4 bases and 1 base, there was a span of 23 bases. The germline V gene has CDR1 SGHNT and CDR2 YYREEE (reference sequence). The CDR3 sequence: CASSLGAFGGDSNYGYTF. For the CDR3, the DNA is TGTGCCAGCAGCCTGGGGGCCTTTGGGGGGGATAGTAACTATGGCTACACCTTC.

V usage is TRBV7-6 and J usage is TRBJ2-7; TRBD1 matches at 12 bases. The J segment lost 7 bases and the V segment lost 4 bases, leaving 11 bases of the junction unmatched. CDR3 length: 16 residues. Germline V gives CDR1 SGHVS, CDR2 FNYEAQ. The CDR3 loop is CASSSQSGTGGLEQYF. The CDR3 DNA is TGTGCCAGCAGCTCACAGTCCGGGACAGGGGGCTTGGAGCAGTACTTC.

The V gene is TRBV7-3, the J gene TRBJ2-6; TRBD1 might be the D (6 bases). CDR1 and CDR2 from the germline V gene are SGHTA and FQGTGA. V gave up 5 bases and J gave up 0 bases, with 14 bases separating them. This CDR3 comprises 17 residues. The CDR3 bases are TGTGCCAGCAGCCACCAGGACAGCCTCTCTGGGGCCAACGTCCTGACTTTC. Encoded protein: CASSHQDSLSGANVLTF. The full variable domain, in which reference TRBV7-3 and TRBJ2-6 provide the parts outside the CDR3, is GAGVSQTPSNKVTEKGKYVELRCDPISGHTALYWYRQSLGQGPEFLIYFQGTGAADDSGLPNDRFFAVRPEGSVSTLKIQRTERGDSAVYLCASSHQDSLSGANVLTFGAGSRLTVL.

The V call is TRBV7-3, the J call TRBJ2-3; no firm D call. Deletions cut 7 bases from V and 2 bases from J, with 19 bases between. In germline, CDR1 is SGHTA, CDR2 FQGTGA. This CDR3 is 16 amino acids long. CDR3 loop: CASTLQNNRYTDTQYF. The CDR3 nucleotides are TGTGCCAGCACCCTCCAAAACAACAGATACACAGATACGCAGTATTTT.

The rearrangement joins TRBV10-2 to TRBJ1-1; a possible D gene is TRBD1 (5 bases). The CDR3 runs 14 residues. Trimming left V 8 bases short and J 1 base short, with 14 bases between. Germline CDR1 WSHSY, CDR2 SAAADI. CDR3 in amino acids: CASRGSFSNTEAFF. In nucleotides, the CDR3 is TGCGCCAGCCGGGGGAGTTTTTCGAACACTGAAGCTTTCTTT.

The CDR3 coding sequence is TGTGCCAGCAGCCCAGGACCCCCGACGGCTGGAGGAGGAAACACCATATATTTT. It is translated as CASSPGPPTAGGGNTIYF. The rearrangement links TRBV7-3 to TRBJ1-3; D uncertain. V lost 5 bases, J lost 4 bases, and 24 bases lay in between. This CDR3 has 18 residues. Looked up from germline, CDR1 is SGHTA and CDR2 is FQGTGA.

This chain connects TRBV7-8 to TRBJ2-3; D might be TRBD2 (6 bases). Trimming stripped 5 bases from V and 0 bases from J, with 15 bases between. Germline-derived CDR1 and CDR2 are SGHVS and FQNEAQ. CDR3 length equals 16 residues. This CDR3 is CASSLGRGPSTDTQYF. Written as DNA, the CDR3 is TGTGCCAGCAGCCTCGGGCGGGGCCCCAGCACAGATACGCAGTATTTT.

The J gene is TRBJ1-2, the V gene TRBV7-2; unclear D gene. V was shortened by 10 bases and J by 8 bases, with 11 bases between the two germline ends. The CDR3 totals 10 residues. Looked up from germline, CDR1 is SGHTA and CDR2 is FQGNSA. Here the CDR3 reads CAIRGGGYTF. The CDR3, as DNA: TGTGCCATAAGAGGTGGCGGCTACACCTTC.